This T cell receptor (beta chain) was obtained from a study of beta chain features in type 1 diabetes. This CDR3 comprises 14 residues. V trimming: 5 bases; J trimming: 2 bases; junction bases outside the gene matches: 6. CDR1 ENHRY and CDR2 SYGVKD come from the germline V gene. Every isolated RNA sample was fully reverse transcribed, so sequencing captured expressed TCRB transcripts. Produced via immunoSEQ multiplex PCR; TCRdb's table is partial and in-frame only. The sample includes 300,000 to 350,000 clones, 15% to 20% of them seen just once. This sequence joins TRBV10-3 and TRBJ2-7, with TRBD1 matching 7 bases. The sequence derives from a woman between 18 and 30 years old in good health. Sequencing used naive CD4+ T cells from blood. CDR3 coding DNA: TGTGCCATCAGTACCGACAGGGACCCCTACGAGCAGTACTTC. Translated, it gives CAISTDRDPYEQYF.